A single sample is the source of the 3 T cell receptor beta chains below, sequenced in a study of T cells in narcolepsy. Clones were read by immunoSEQ multiplex PCR, and TCRdb kept only the in-frame ones, dropping some. The sample lists 25,000 to 35,000 clones, roughly 82% seen once, with approximately 1.2% in the top ten. Source material: CD45RA- memory CD4+ T cells from PBMCs. The source is a human donor with narcolepsy.

This clone has only one observation. The J gene is TRBJ1-6, the V gene TRBV5-5, with a tentative D call TRBD1 (6 bases). V was clipped by 5 bases and J by 7 bases, with 10 bases between them. The germline V gene has CDR1 SGHKS and CDR2 YYEKEE (reference sequence). This CDR3 has 13 residues. The CDR3 sequence is CASSSTGNSPLHF. Here the CDR3 DNA reads TGTGCCAGCAGTTCCACAGGGAATTCACCCCTCCACTTT.

The CDR3 nucleotides are TGCGCCAGCAGCGGTGAGACAAGGATCGATAGCGGGGAGCTGTTTTTT. Amino acids: CASSGETRIDSGELFF. The chain joins TRBV5-1 to TRBJ2-2; D not resolved. Germline V CDR1 and CDR2: SGHRS, YFSETQ. The CDR3 loop spans 16 amino acids. Trimming left V 4 bases short and J 7 bases short, with 20 bases between. Full variable domain (remainder filled in from reference TRBV5-1 and TRBJ2-2): KAGVTQTPRYLIKTRGQQVTLSCSPISGHRSVSWYQQTPGQGLQFLFEYFSETQRNKGNFPGRFSGRQFSNSRSEMNVSTLELGDSALYLCASSGETRIDSGELFFGEGSRLTVL.

The chain employs TRBV5-4 and TRBJ1-5; no reliable D call. The CDR3 is made up of 12 amino acids. The V gene's germline CDR1 is SGHNT and CDR2 YYREEE (reference sequence). V was pared by 2 bases and J by 4 bases, with 4 bases between. The chain's CDR3 is CASSFFNQPQHF. The CDR3, as DNA: TGTGCCAGCAGCTTTTTTAATCAGCCCCAGCATTTT.